The rows below give T cell receptor beta chains drawn from one sample of a study of blood T cell repertoires in COVID-19. Clones were sequenced by immunoSEQ multiplex PCR, and TCRdb holds only the in-frame ones, with some missing. The sample includes 200,000 to 250,000 clones, 65% to 90% of them seen just once. The sequenced material came from peripheral blood. The receptor set was obtained from a man aged 50 to 59 with active or convalescent COVID-19. Both conserved end residues are part of each CDR3. A D gene is named only where the DNA matches it firmly. A clone size is listed for some rows: how often the clone was seen (once, few, many), or a class if it is expanded.

>NA|TRBJ2-2|TRBV6-4|NA
CASSFYSYTGELFF
TGTGCCAGCTCGTTTTACAGCTACACCGGGGAGCTGTTTTTT
>NA|TRBJ1-2|TRBV6-5|NA
CASSYFGGNYGYTF
TGTGCCAGCAGTTACTTCGGGGGGAACTATGGCTACACCTTC
>NA|TRBJ1-5|TRBV6-6|NA
CASSYEGGMGQPQHF
TGTGCCAGCAGTTACGAGGGGGGGATGGGTCAGCCCCAGCATTTT
>NA|TRBJ1-5|TRBV7-2|TRBD1
CASSLDGRGVQPQHF
TGTGCCAGCAGCTTAGACGGCAGGGGGGTTCAGCCCCAGCATTTT
>NA|TRBJ1-2|TRBV18|TRBD1
CASSPGRDSDGYTF
TGTGCCAGCTCACCGGGCAGGGACAGTGATGGCTACACCTTC
>NA|TRBJ2-2|TRBV2|NA
CASSGQNTGELFF
TGTGCCAGCAGTGGACAGAACACCGGGGAGCTGTTTTTT
>NA|TRBJ2-3|TRBV5-6|NA
CASSFFSVRTDTQYF
TGTGCCAGCAGCTTCTTCTCCGTCAGGACAGATACGCAGTATTTT
>once|TRBJ1-6|TRBV6-5|NA
CASRGASRNSPLHF
TGTGCCAGCAGAGGGGCCAGTAGAAATTCACCCCTCCACTTT
>NA|TRBJ2-6|TRBV6-2/TRBV6-3|TRBD2
CASSYSGGGANVLTF
TGTGCCAGCAGTTACAGCGGGGGTGGGGCCAACGTCCTGACTTTC
>NA|TRBJ2-3|TRBV20-1|TRBD2
CSASGTSGTTDTQYF
TGCAGTGCTAGTGGGACTAGCGGGACCACAGATACGCAGTATTTT
>many|TRBJ1-5|TRBV7-9|NA
CASATGSLNQPQHF
TGTGCCAGCGCCACAGGGTCCCTCAATCAGCCCCAGCATTTT
>NA|TRBJ2-3|TRBV15|NA
CATSRDTSGPSTDTQYF
TGTGCCACCAGCAGAGATACCAGCGGGCCTAGCACAGATACGCAGTATTTT
>NA|TRBJ2-2|TRBV10-3|NA
CATRSMTVNTGELFF
TGTGCCACACGTTCAATGACAGTAAACACCGGGGAGCTGTTTTTT
>NA|TRBJ1-5|TRBV6-2/TRBV6-3|NA
CASSIRDSNQPQHF
TGTGCCAGCAGTATCAGGGATAGCAATCAGCCCCAGCATTTT
>NA|TRBJ1-5|TRBV7-9|TRBD1
CASSYGAGGRLGNQPQHF
TGTGCCAGCAGCTACGGTGCAGGGGGACGGTTGGGCAATCAGCCCCAGCATTTT
>NA|TRBJ2-5|TRBV29-1|NA
CSVRQGKRETQYF
TGCAGCGTTAGGCAGGGAAAAAGAGAGACCCAGTACTTC
>NA|TRBJ2-2|TRBV6-4|TRBD1
CASRTGGETGELFF
TGTGCCAGCAGGACAGGGGGCGAAACCGGGGAGCTGTTTTTT
>NA|TRBJ2-2|TRBV5-5|TRBD1
CASSLRLGQGTNTGELFF
TGTGCCAGCAGCTTGAGGCTCGGACAGGGGACGAACACCGGGGAGCTGTTTTTT
>NA|TRBJ1-2|TRBV6-2/TRBV6-3|NA
CASTPSGVRGYTF
TGTGCCAGCACCCCGTCAGGGGTGCGTGGCTACACCTTC
>NA|TRBJ2-1|TRBV9|TRBD2
CASSVSGAGAYNEQFF
TGTGCCAGCAGCGTATCGGGAGCGGGAGCCTACAATGAGCAGTTCTTC
>NA|TRBJ1-1|TRBV5-4|TRBD1
CASSLTGGANTEAFF
TGTGCCAGCAGCTTGACAGGGGGCGCAAACACTGAAGCTTTCTTT
>NA|TRBJ2-5|TRBV9|NA
CASSVDLEETQYF
TGTGCCAGCAGCGTAGATCTCGAGGAGACCCAGTACTTC
>NA|TRBJ2-5|TRBV6-6|TRBD1
CASSLQGETQYF
TGTGCCAGCAGTCTACAGGGGGAGACCCAGTACTTC
>NA|TRBJ2-2|TRBV7-2|NA
CASTPGRVGVNTGELFF
TGTGCCAGCACCCCGGGAAGGGTCGGAGTGAACACCGGGGAGCTGTTTTTT
>many|TRBJ2-1|TRBV11-1|NA
CASSLLADSEQFF
TGTGCCAGCAGCTTACTGGCTGACAGTGAGCAGTTCTTC
>NA|TRBJ2-1|TRBV9|NA
CASSVAGLYNEQFF
TGTGCCAGCAGCGTGGCGGGGCTCTACAATGAGCAGTTCTTC
>NA|TRBJ1-2|TRBV6-5|NA
CASSYRGGYGYTF
TGTGCCAGCAGTTACAGGGGCGGCTATGGCTACACCTTC
>NA|TRBJ2-5|TRBV5-1|TRBD1
CASTGGTEQETQYF
TGCGCCAGCACTGGTGGGACAGAACAAGAGACCCAGTACTTC
>NA|TRBJ1-2|TRBV29-1|TRBD1
CSVVRTGEGGYTF
TGCAGCGTGGTCCGGACAGGAGAGGGGGGCTACACCTTC
>NA|TRBJ2-3|TRBV4-1|TRBD2
CASSQGLAGSLYTQYF
TGCGCCAGCAGCCAAGGGCTAGCGGGGAGTCTTTATACGCAGTATTTT
>NA|TRBJ2-2|TRBV7-3|NA
CASSPPGTGELFF
TGTGCCAGCAGCCCCCCGGGAACCGGGGAGCTGTTTTTT
>NA|TRBJ2-3|TRBV4-3|TRBD2
CASSQGLRTSHTDTQYF
TGCGCCAGCAGCCAAGGACTCAGGACTAGTCACACAGATACGCAGTATTTT
>NA|TRBJ1-5|TRBV6-2/TRBV6-3|TRBD1
CASSAGTGLGDQPQHF
TGTGCCAGCAGCGCCGGGACAGGCCTAGGGGATCAGCCCCAGCATTTT
>NA|TRBJ1-1|TRBV4-2|NA
CASSQGPRQAGEAFF
TGTGCCAGCAGCCAAGGCCCAAGACAGGCGGGTGAAGCTTTCTTT
>NA|TRBJ2-2|TRBV5-4|TRBD1
CASSPGQGRGGELFF
TGTGCCAGCAGCCCCGGACAGGGGAGGGGCGGGGAGCTGTTTTTT
>NA|TRBJ1-2|TRBV6-2/TRBV6-3|NA
CASSIRGYGYTF
TGTGCCAGCAGTATCAGGGGCTATGGCTACACCTTC
>NA|TRBJ1-1|TRBV4-3|NA
CASSQGLLGRGMHGVDTEAFF
TGCGCCAGCAGCCAAGGTCTCCTTGGAAGGGGGATGCATGGGGTCGACACTGAAGCTTTCTTT
>NA|TRBJ1-2|TRBV4-1|TRBD1
CASSQGVRDRVLGYTF
TGCGCCAGCAGCCAAGGCGTCCGGGACAGGGTACTTGGCTACACCTTC
>NA|TRBJ2-6|TRBV2|TRBD2
CASSEYGGASGANVLTF
TGTGCCAGCAGTGAATACGGGGGGGCGTCTGGGGCCAACGTCCTGACTTTC
>NA|TRBJ2-1|TRBV27|TRBD1
CASSPGTDYNEQFF
TGTGCCAGCAGCCCCGGGACAGATTACAATGAGCAGTTCTTC
>NA|TRBJ1-2|TRBV21-1|NA
CASSKIECEAGYTF
TGTGCCAGCAGCAAAATCGAGTGCGAGGCAGGCTACACCTTC
>NA|TRBJ2-7|TRBV6-5|TRBD1
CASSLTGASSYEQYF
TGTGCCAGCAGCTTGACAGGGGCGAGCTCCTACGAGCAGTACTTC
>once|TRBJ1-2|TRBV4-3|NA
CASSAWGVGYYGYTF
TGCGCCAGCAGCGCTTGGGGGGTCGGCTACTATGGCTACACCTTC
>NA|TRBJ1-2|TRBV24-1|NA
CATSDRIYGYTF
TGTGCCACCAGTGACAGGATCTATGGCTACACCTTC
>once|TRBJ2-1|TRBV19|TRBD2
CASSIGTSGRYNEQFF
TGTGCCAGTAGTATCGGGACTAGCGGGAGGTACAATGAGCAGTTCTTC
>NA|TRBJ1-5|TRBV6-1|TRBD1
CASSEGSGGGQPQHF
TGTGCCAGCAGTGAAGGGTCAGGGGGCGGACAGCCCCAGCATTTT
>few|TRBJ2-1|TRBV19|NA
CASSISSVNNEQFF
TGTGCCAGTAGTATATCTAGCGTTAACAATGAGCAGTTCTTC